Detailed here is one TCR beta chain. Its antigen is currently unknown. The entry originates in a study of T cells in tumors after PD-1 blockade. Findings and caveats of the study: Some novel exhausted tumor clones appeared in pre-treatment blood, suggesting peripheral recruitment.

The CDR3 extends over 13 amino acids. V lost 4 bases, J lost 5 bases, and 10 bases lay in between. Clones were sequenced by immunoSEQ multiplex PCR, and TCRdb holds only the in-frame ones, with some missing. The top ten clones hold over 3.5% of a sample with 60,000 to 75,000 clones, roughly 70% of them seen once. The sample in question was PBMCs, obtained after anti-PD-1 treatment. The clonotype was recovered from a human donor with basal cell carcinoma. V usage is TRBV12-3 or TRBV12-4 and J usage is TRBJ2-3, with D hard to call. Here the CDR3 DNA reads TGTGCCAGCAGTTCCTTCATAGTAGATACGCAGTATTTT. As protein: CASSSFIVDTQYF.